This entry concerns a single TCR beta chain. This sample stems from a study of blood T cell repertoires in COVID-19. Study-wide background: PBMCs, B-cell-depleted T cells, or T cells were the source of the cDNA or gDNA that made up the material.

Germline V CDR1 and CDR2: WSHSY, SAAADI. CDR3 length: 16 residues. V lost 5 bases, J lost 8 bases, and 6 bases stayed unmatched. Assay: immunoSEQ multiplex PCR; the TCRdb copy retains only in-frame clones and omits some. The sample gives fewer than 60,000 clones, roughly 80% of which show up once; just over 8.5% is in the top ten. This TCR was recovered from a man in his sixties with acute or convalescent COVID-19. The gene calls are TRBV10-2 and TRBJ2-1; 16 bases fit TRBD2. What was sequenced was peripheral blood. CDR3 region: CASSTGTSGGVDEQFF. The CDR3 DNA reads TGCGCCAGCAGTACCGGGACTAGCGGGGGGGTAGATGAGCAGTTCTTC.